These 2 T cell receptor beta chains came from one sample sequenced in a study of shared clonotypes between healthy human individuals. TCRdb's table, derived via immunoSEQ multiplex PCR, lists solely in-frame clones and lacks some. The sample yields under 1 million clones, roughly 96% seen once. Positively selected for CCR7, the CD45RO-negative cells used as naive CD8 cells excluded terminally differentiated effector memory CD45RA+ cells. The specimen sequenced was naive CD8+ T cells sorted from blood. These TCRs come from a man aged 25-45 years in good health.

This clone showed up just a few times. The chain combines TRBV27 with TRBJ2-1; perhaps TRBD1 as D (5 bases). The germline V gene encodes CDR1 MNHEY and CDR2 SMNVEV (reference sequence). The CDR3 is 13 residues long. Trimming removed 3 bases from V and 16 bases from J, with 19 bases in between. The CDR3 is CASSFLGLSGVFF. For the CDR3, the DNA is TGTGCCAGCAGTTTCCTGGGGCTATCTGGAGTCTTCTTC.

J is TRBJ2-7 and V is TRBV27; D not certain. The CDR3 consists of 15 residues. Per germline, CDR1 MNHEY and CDR2 SMNVEV (reference sequence). Trimming removed 6 bases from V and 4 bases from J, with 19 bases in between. In nucleotides, the CDR3 is TGTGCCAGCAGACCCTCGACCATTCCTTTGTACGAGCAGTACTTC. Translation: CASRPSTIPLYEQYF.